The 23 T cell receptor beta chains below all came from one sample that was sequenced in a study of beta chain features in type 1 diabetes. Investigators reverse transcribed all isolated RNA, so they sequenced expressed TCRB transcripts. Generated by immunoSEQ multiplex PCR, the TCRdb table keeps only in-frame clones and is missing some. The sample contains under 950,000 clones, 15% to 20% of which appear only once. What was sequenced was naive CD4+ T cells from blood. All receptors come from a woman under 30 in good health.

In its sample, this clone was seen a few times. The chain uses TRBV7-9 and TRBJ1-1; TRBD1 matches 8 bases. V shed 5 bases, J shed 1 base, and the junction held 9 bases outside the gene matches. CDR3 length: 16 residues. From germline, CDR1 is SEHNR and CDR2 FQNEAQ (reference sequence). The CDR3 loop is CASSARSGQANTEAFF. The CDR3 DNA is TGTGCCAGCAGCGCCCGATCGGGACAGGCGAACACTGAAGCTTTCTTT.

This clone was seen at least ten times. The sample contains more than one DNA sequence encoding this CDR3. The chain joins TRBV23-1 to TRBJ2-2; 12 bases line up with TRBD2. TRBV23-1 carries the ORF label, with uncertain function. The CDR3 consists of 19 residues. V trimming: 4 bases; J trimming: 6 bases; junction bases outside the gene matches: 15. Here the CDR3 DNA reads TGCGCCAGCAGTCCCATCGAGACCACTAGCGGGAGGAAATCCGGGGAGCTGTTTTTT. The encoded protein is CASSPIETTSGRKSGELFF.

This clone was seen only a few times. V and J are TRBV7-3 and TRBJ2-1, with D unclear. Germline V lookup: CDR1 SGHTA, CDR2 FQGTGA. This CDR3 region has 13 residues. V was trimmed by 5 bases and J by 2 bases, leaving 7 bases between them. The CDR3 is CASSDLAYNEQFF. The DNA of the CDR3 is TGTGCCAGCAGCGATCTAGCCTACAATGAGCAGTTCTTC.

This clone was detected a few times. V gene TRBV5-4 combines with J gene TRBJ2-1; D unresolved. The CDR3 totals 14 residues. Germline V lookup: CDR1 SGHNT, CDR2 YYREEE (reference sequence). Between the trimmed V and J ends, which lost 5 bases and 5 bases, there was a span of 14 bases. The CDR3 reads CASSYGNRDNEQFF. The CDR3 DNA reads as TGTGCCAGCAGTTATGGAAACAGAGACAATGAGCAGTTCTTC.

The V gene is TRBV29-1, the J gene TRBJ1-4; weak D call: TRBD1 (5 bases). The CDR3 consists of 14 residues. In germline, CDR1 is SQVTM, CDR2 ANQGSEA. V was pared by 5 bases and J by 5 bases, with 15 bases between. CDR3 loop: CSVHLDSDNEKLFF. As DNA, the CDR3 is TGCAGCGTTCATCTAGACAGCGACAATGAAAAACTGTTTTTT.

This clone was counted between two and nine times. The chain joins TRBV7-3 to TRBJ2-1; weak D call: TRBD2 (5 bases). Germline CDR1 is SGHTA and CDR2 is FQGTGA. CDR3 size: 15 residues. Trimming pared 4 bases from V and 2 bases from J, leaving 12 bases between. CDR3 coding DNA: TGTGCCAGCAGCTCGTACCCCGGGGCCTACAATGAGCAGTTCTTC. Translation gives CASSSYPGAYNEQFF.

The table lists this clone with a few counts. CDR3 sequence reads: CASSLRSTNYEQYF. The CDR3 DNA reads as TGTGCCAGCAGTTTGCGGAGTACCAACTACGAGCAGTACTTC. The rearrangement joins TRBV6-5 to TRBJ2-7; unclear D gene. Germline assignment: CDR1 MNHEY and CDR2 SVGAGI. V was shortened by 4 bases and J by 3 bases, with 13 bases between the two germline ends. The CDR3 spans 14 residues.

This CDR3 reads CASGLQGSGELFF. The CDR3 DNA sequence: TGTGCCAGCGGACTACAGGGATCCGGGGAGCTGTTTTTT. The chain is built from TRBV7-6 and TRBJ2-2; D is perhaps TRBD1 or TRBD2 (6 bases each). The germline V and J ends were trimmed by 8 bases and 6 bases, with 13 bases remaining between them. This CDR3 comprises 13 residues. Looked up from germline, CDR1 is SGHVS and CDR2 is FNYEAQ.

This clone was seen only a few times. J is TRBJ2-2 and V is TRBV18, with D tentatively TRBD1 or TRBD2 (5 bases each). V lost 4 bases to trimming and J lost 2 bases, with 17 bases between them. Germline CDR1 and CDR2: KGHSH and LQKENI. This CDR3 spans 17 amino acids. The CDR3 bases are TGTGCCAGCTCACTGAGCTTCCGGGACCCTAACACCGGGGAGCTGTTTTTT. Amino acids: CASSLSFRDPNTGELFF. Based on the CDR3 plus reference TRBV18 and TRBJ2-2, the full variable domain is NAGVMQNPRHLVRRRGQEARLRCSPMKGHSHVYWYRQLPEEGLKFMVYLQKENIIDESGMPKERFSAEFPKEGPSILRIQQVVRGDSAAYFCASSLSFRDPNTGELFFGEGSRLTVL.

Only a few counts were recorded for this clone. This rearrangement joins TRBV19 to TRBJ2-3, with D perhaps matching TRBD2 (5 bases). The germline V gene encodes CDR1 LNHDA and CDR2 SQIVND (reference sequence). The length of the CDR3 is 14 residues. V dropped 7 bases and J dropped 1 base, with 12 bases sitting between them. CDR3 in DNA: TGTGCCAGTACCACCCGGGGAGGCACAGATACGCAGTATTTT. It encodes CASTTRGGTDTQYF. The full variable domain, with the rest looked up from reference TRBV19 and TRBJ2-3, is DGGITQSPKYLFRKEGQNVTLSCEQNLNHDAMYWYRQDPGQGLRLIYYSQIVNDFQKGDIAEGYSVSREKKESFPLTVTSAQKNPTAFYLCASTTRGGTDTQYFGPGTRLTVL.

This chain joins TRBV7-2 and TRBJ1-5; 10 bases are shared with TRBD1. The CDR3 spans 16 residues. J gave up 6 bases and V 1 base, and 6 bases lay outside the gene matches. Germline V gives CDR1 SGHTA, CDR2 FQGNSA. Written as DNA, the CDR3 is TGTGCCAGCAGCTTAGGTGGGACAGGGGTCGGTCAGCCCCAGCATTTT. Amino acids: CASSLGGTGVGQPQHF. The whole variable domain, filled in from reference TRBV7-2 and TRBJ1-5, reads GAGVSQSPSNKVTEKGKDVELRCDPISGHTALYWYRQSLGQGLEFLIYFQGNSAPDKSGLPSDRFSAERTGGSVSTLTIQRTQQEDSAVYLCASSLGGTGVGQPQHFGDGTRLSIL.

V gene TRBV5-4 combines with J gene TRBJ2-3, with 8 positions matching TRBD2. Germline V gene sequence: CDR1 SGHNT, CDR2 YYREEE (reference sequence). The CDR3 consists of 14 residues. Trimming took 3 bases from V and 1 from J; bases not matched to a gene: 1. The CDR3 protein is CASSWRGGTDTQYF. For the CDR3, the DNA is TGTGCCAGCAGCTGGCGGGGGGGCACAGATACGCAGTATTTT. Complete variable domain (other parts from reference TRBV5-4 and TRBJ2-3): ETGVTQSPTHLIKTRGQQVTLRCSSQSGHNTVSWYQQALGQGPQFIFQYYREEENGRGNFPPRFSGLQFPNYSSELNVNALELDDSALYLCASSWRGGTDTQYFGPGTRLTVL.

This clone was detected only a few times. The chain links TRBV29-1 to TRBJ2-2; a weak D match, TRBD1 (6 bases). CDR1 is SQVTM, CDR2 ANQGSEA, per germline. CDR3 length: 13 residues. Trimming cost V 6 bases and J 4 bases, with 12 bases left between them. CDR3 residues: CSVRTASTGELFF. As DNA, the CDR3 is TGCAGCGTCCGGACAGCTTCCACCGGGGAGCTGTTTTTT.

The V call is TRBV7-8, the J call TRBJ1-5, with D perhaps matching TRBD1 (6 bases). V lost 6 bases and J 6 bases, leaving 24 bases between the germline ends. The germline V gene has CDR1 SGHVS and CDR2 FQNEAQ. There are 17 residues in the CDR3. CDR3 bases: TGTGCCAGCAGAGCGACAGAAGTATGGGGGGGCAGTCAGCCCCAGCATTTT. This encodes CASRATEVWGGSQPQHF.

This clone was counted between two and nine times. The chain combines TRBV7-2 with TRBJ2-7; 9 bases match TRBD2. CDR1 SGHTA and CDR2 FQGNSA come from the germline V gene. V gave up 3 bases and J gave up 1 base; unmatched junction bases: 13. The length of the CDR3 is 18 residues. The CDR3, as DNA: TGTGCCAGCAGCTTTCAAGCGGGAGGTACCTTAGGGTCCTACGAGCAGTACTTC. Protein sequence: CASSFQAGGTLGSYEQYF.

The chain combines TRBV2 with TRBJ2-7, with D uncertain. The CDR3 loop spans 12 amino acids. Per the germline V gene, CDR1 is SNHLY and CDR2 is FYNNEI. V lost 7 bases and J 2 bases, leaving 9 bases between the germline ends. The chain's CDR3 is CASNGNTYEQYF. The CDR3 DNA reads TGTGCCAGCAACGGTAACACCTACGAGCAGTACTTC.

The chain couples TRBV6-5 to TRBJ1-2, with a tentative D call TRBD1 (6 bases). V dropped 5 bases and J dropped 3 bases, with 7 bases sitting between them. The CDR3 is 12 amino acids. Germline values: CDR1 MNHEY, CDR2 SVGAGI. DNA for the CDR3: TGTGCCAGCAGTCGGACAGACTATGGCTACACCTTC. Translated: CASSRTDYGYTF.

The chain employs TRBV28 and TRBJ2-1; 7 bases fit TRBD2. This CDR3 is built from 16 residues. V dropped 7 bases and J dropped 8; count of bases not matched to a gene: 17. CDR1 MDHEN and CDR2 SYDVKM come from the germline V gene. The CDR3 loop is CASNRAAGEWFDEQFF. The CDR3 nucleotides are TGTGCCAGCAATCGGGCCGCGGGAGAGTGGTTTGATGAGCAGTTCTTC.

The V gene is TRBV5-1, the J gene TRBJ2-7, with 7 nucleotides matching TRBD1. CDR1 and CDR2 from the germline V gene are SGHRS and YFSETQ. J gave up 5 bases and V 3 bases, and 11 bases lay outside the gene matches. The CDR3 runs 15 residues. CDR3 region: CASSSLSLTGHEQYF. CDR3 in DNA: TGCGCCAGCAGCTCTTTATCATTGACAGGGCACGAGCAGTACTTC.

This clone has just a few counts. The DNA for the CDR3 is TGTGCCAGTAGTACCTTTAGAATCCGACAGGTTGGTGCGGAGCCCCAGCATTTT. Its translation is CASSTFRIRQVGAEPQHF. The V gene is TRBV19, the J gene TRBJ1-5; D possibly corresponds to TRBD1 (6 bases). V lost 4 bases and J 8 bases, leaving 27 bases between the germline ends. Germline CDR1 LNHDA, CDR2 SQIVND (reference sequence). This CDR3 has 18 amino acids.

Only a few counts were recorded for this clone. In DNA form, the CDR3 reads TGTGCCAGTAGTATAGATCCAACCACAGCCCAGTACTTC. Protein sequence: CASSIDPTTAQYF. The chain joins TRBV19 to TRBJ2-5, with D hard to call. Per the germline V gene, CDR1 is LNHDA and CDR2 is SQIVND (reference sequence). V lost 0 bases and J 9 bases, leaving 11 bases between the germline ends. There are 13 residues in the CDR3.

V and J are TRBV2 and TRBJ2-4; 8 bases are a match to TRBD1. With V trimmed by 3 bases and J by 8 bases, 12 bases remained unmatched. From germline, CDR1 is SNHLY and CDR2 FYNNEI. CDR3 length: 16 amino acids. This CDR3 is CASSDRGRLRGDIQYF. In DNA, the CDR3 is TGTGCCAGCAGTGACAGGGGGCGTCTCCGCGGGGACATTCAGTACTTC.

The chain joins TRBV19 to TRBJ1-2, with D possibly TRBD1 on 5 matching bases. Germline V CDR1 and CDR2: LNHDA, SQIVND (reference sequence). The CDR3 runs to 15 residues. V lost 8 bases and J 2 bases, leaving 18 bases between the germline ends. CDR3 DNA: TGTGCCAGTCGTACCCAGGGTAGTGGGAACTATGGCTACACCTTC. Translating gives CASRTQGSGNYGYTF.